This T cell receptor (beta chain) was sequenced in a study of technical replicates of blood from a few donors. Using immunoSEQ multiplex PCR, the repertoire was profiled, and TCRdb retains in-frame clones only, with some absent. Of 85,000 to 90,000 clones listed, under 95% are singletons. V was clipped by 2 bases and J by 1 base, with 10 bases between them. The CDR3 length is 14 residues. Germline lookup yields CDR1 SGHDT and CDR2 YYEEEE. The sequenced sample consisted of T cells isolated from PBMCs. This rearrangement joins TRBV5-6 to TRBJ2-7, with D perhaps matching TRBD2 (5 bases). The TCR originated in a human donor in good health. Written as DNA, the CDR3 is TGTGCCAGCAGCTTTCGGGGAACTTCCTACGAGCAGTACTTC. It encodes CASSFRGTSYEQYF.